This T cell receptor (beta chain) was observed in a study of shared clonotypes between healthy human individuals. As for the study in general: Donors were two women and a few men aged 18 to 49.

For this clone: Its cognate antigen is unknown.

Germline CDR1 and CDR2: SNHLY and FYNNEI. The length of the CDR3 is 14 residues. J gave up 7 bases and V 7 bases, and 11 bases lay outside the gene matches. The study ran the assay at deep level. The repertoire was sequenced with immunoSEQ multiplex PCR; TCRdb's copy has only in-frame clones and lacks some. Among 2 million to 2.5 million clones listed, 90% to 97% were seen once. Findings and caveats of the study: Shared across several donors were about 4.8% of the naive CD4 clonotypes. The represented genetic and exposure-history diversity was limited by the small number of donors.

The J gene is TRBJ2-7, the V gene TRBV2; 9 positions agree with TRBD2. This receptor was obtained from a young man in good health. Sequenced material: naive CD4+ T cells sorted from blood. As to subset: CD45RA+ positively selected. The CDR3 DNA follows: TGTGCCAGCACATCGGGCCTAGCGGGAAGTGAGCAGTACTTC. This translates into CASTSGLAGSEQYF.